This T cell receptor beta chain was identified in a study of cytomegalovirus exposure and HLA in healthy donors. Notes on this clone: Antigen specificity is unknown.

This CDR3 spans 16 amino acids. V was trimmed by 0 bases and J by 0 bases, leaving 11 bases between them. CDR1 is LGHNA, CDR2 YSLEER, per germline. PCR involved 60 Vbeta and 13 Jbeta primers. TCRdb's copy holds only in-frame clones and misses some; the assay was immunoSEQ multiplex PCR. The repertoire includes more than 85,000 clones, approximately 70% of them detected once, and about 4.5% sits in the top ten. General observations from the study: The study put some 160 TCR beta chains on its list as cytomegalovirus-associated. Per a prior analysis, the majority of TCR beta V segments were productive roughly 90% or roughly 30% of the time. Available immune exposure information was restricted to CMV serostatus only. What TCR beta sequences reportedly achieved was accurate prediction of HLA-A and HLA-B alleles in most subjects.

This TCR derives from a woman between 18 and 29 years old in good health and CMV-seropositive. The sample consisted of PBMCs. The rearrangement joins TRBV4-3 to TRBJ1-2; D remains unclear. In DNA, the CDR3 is TGCGCCAGCAGCCAAGATGGAGAGGGATCTAACTATGGCTACACCTTC. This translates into CASSQDGEGSNYGYTF.